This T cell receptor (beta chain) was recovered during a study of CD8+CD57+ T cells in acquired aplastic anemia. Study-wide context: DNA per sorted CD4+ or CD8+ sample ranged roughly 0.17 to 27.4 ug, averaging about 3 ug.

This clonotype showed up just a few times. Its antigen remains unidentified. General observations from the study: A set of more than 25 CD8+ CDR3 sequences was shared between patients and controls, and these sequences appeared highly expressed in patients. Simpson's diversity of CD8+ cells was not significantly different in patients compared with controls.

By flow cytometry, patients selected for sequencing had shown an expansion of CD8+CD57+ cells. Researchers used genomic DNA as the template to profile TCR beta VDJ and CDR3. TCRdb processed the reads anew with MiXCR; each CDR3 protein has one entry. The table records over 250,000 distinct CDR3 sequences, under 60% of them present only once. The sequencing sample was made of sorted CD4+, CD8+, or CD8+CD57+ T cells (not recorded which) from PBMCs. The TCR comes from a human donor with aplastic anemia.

The CDR3 DNA sequence: TGTGCCAGCAGTTTAAACGGGCACACTGAAGCTTTCTTT. This gives the protein CASSLNGHTEAFF. This chain connects TRBV12-3 or TRBV12-4 to TRBJ1-1; D remains ambiguous. Trimming removed 2 bases at V and 3 bases at J, with 7 bases between. There are 13 residues in the CDR3.